This T cell receptor (beta chain) stems from a study of cytomegalovirus exposure and HLA in healthy donors. Study results and limitations: Evidence from a later analysis indicated that most CMV-associated TCR beta chains looked HLA-restricted.

This PCR relied on a set of 60 Vbeta primers and 13 Jbeta primers. Data came from immunoSEQ multiplex PCR; TCRdb stores just in-frame clones and leaves some out. This sample has over 120,000 clones, with 70% found just once. In regard to this clone: As yet, its antigen is unknown.

This CDR3 is 11 amino acids long. Germline values: CDR1 SQVTM, CDR2 ANQGSEA. The chain combines TRBV29-1 with TRBJ2-5; the D gene is possibly TRBD1 (5 bases). The DNA end favors TRBJ2-7, so the J call may be wrong. Input material: PBMCs. The sequence was collected from an older woman in good health and CMV-seropositive. The CDR3 region is CSVGEDSEQYF. DNA of the CDR3: TGCAGCGTTGGAGAAGACAGCGAGCAGTACTTC.